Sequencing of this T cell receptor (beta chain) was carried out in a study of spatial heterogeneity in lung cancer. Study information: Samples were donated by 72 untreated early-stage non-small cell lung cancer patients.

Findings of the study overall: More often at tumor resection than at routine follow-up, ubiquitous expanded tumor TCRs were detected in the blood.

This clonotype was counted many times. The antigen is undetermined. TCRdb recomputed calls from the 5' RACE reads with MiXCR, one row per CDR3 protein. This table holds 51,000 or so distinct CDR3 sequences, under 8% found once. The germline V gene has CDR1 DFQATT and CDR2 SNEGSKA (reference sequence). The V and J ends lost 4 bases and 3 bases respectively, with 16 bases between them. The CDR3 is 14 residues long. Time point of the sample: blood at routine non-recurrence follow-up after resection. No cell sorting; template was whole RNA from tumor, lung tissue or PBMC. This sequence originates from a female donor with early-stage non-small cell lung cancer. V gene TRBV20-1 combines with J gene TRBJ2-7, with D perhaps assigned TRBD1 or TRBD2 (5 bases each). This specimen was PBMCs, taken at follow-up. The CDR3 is CSATPLGGRYEQYF. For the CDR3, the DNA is TGCAGTGCTACGCCCCTTGGGGGACGCTACGAGCAGTACTTC.